The rows below give T cell receptor beta chains drawn from one sample of a study of tumor and adjacent non-tumor tissue in lung cancer. In TCRdb, the multiplex PCR reads were re-called with MiXCR into one record per CDR3 protein. The sample shows roughly 220,000 distinct CDR3 sequences, 60% to 75% of them seen only once. The material sequenced was lung tumor tissue. Source of these receptors: a man in his 60s with non-small cell lung cancer. Each CDR3 is given without its conserved first and last residue. Each record gives: clone size, V gene, J gene, CDR3 protein. The size entry is marked missing in some rows and otherwise reads once, few, many or a size class.

.	TRBV5-1	TRBJ2-1	ASRGAGGLNEQF
.	TRBV7-9	TRBJ1-6	VSSLALCHGQGAYSPLH
.	TRBV11-2	TRBJ2-2	ASGFTRTTSTGELF
.	TRBV11-3	TRBJ2-1	ASSSLAGGPGNEQT
.	TRBV5-8	TRBJ2-1	ASSLRLAGWSSYNEQF
.	TRBV20-1	TRBJ2-1	SARMAGWEVDEQF
.	TRBV12-3/TRBV12-4	TRBJ2-4	ASGMGLAKNVQY
many	TRBV20-1	TRBJ2-1	SAPSPGLAGGSYNEQF
.	TRBV11-2	TRBJ2-6	ASSQEAVSGANIPT
many	TRBV12-3/TRBV12-4	TRBJ1-2	ASSPTDRGYT
.	TRBV11-2	TRBJ1-6	ASSSQCNSPLH
.	TRBV5-6	TRBJ2-3	ASSFNSGGDTQY
.	TRBV20-1	TRBJ2-3	SAAFRVRTDTQY
once	TRBV11-2	TRBJ2-6	ASSPISGAIALT
.	TRBV6-1	TRBJ2-7	ATSEFRGSSYEQY
few	TRBV10-3	TRBJ2-3	AIGREDTQY
.	TRBV29-1	TRBJ2-3	SLGAGGRGDTQY
.	TRBV20-1	TRBJ2-7	SAHSGTSYEQH
.	TRBV20-1	TRBJ2-1	SAAGLAGGFNNEQF
.	TRBV6-6	TRBJ1-5	ASSPPGGREQPQH
many	TRBV13	TRBJ2-2	ASSYDRVSNTGELF
.	TRBV11-2	TRBJ2-3	ASIDSGTGGARDTDTQY
.	TRBV11-2	TRBJ1-2	DSGLEWGDGYT
.	TRBV11-3	TRBJ2-5	ASSELETQY
.	TRBV10-2	TRBJ1-2	ASGVDRGSGYT
.	TRBV11-3	TRBJ2-3	ASSIGLGTDAQY
.	TRBV12-3/TRBV12-4	TRBJ1-2	ASSHLARGYT
.	TRBV20-1	TRBJ2-1	SAREPTSGRDEQS
.	TRBV9	TRBJ2-5	ARSVGGTARGGETQY
.	TRBV20-1	TRBJ2-2	SATPVPLPVKLF
many	TRBV11-1	TRBJ2-5	ASSFNGLSGETQY
.	TRBV4-3	TRBJ1-4	ASIQDLWGQEKLF
.	TRBV20-1	TRBJ2-7	STRPAQGRQEQY
.	TRBV30	TRBJ1-1	ARRFGGNSEAF
.	TRBV4-3	TRBJ2-3	ASSQDRVVTTDTQY
.	TRBV20-1	TRBJ2-3	SVRWGESDTQY
.	TRBV20-1	TRBJ2-7	SRKGQPSSYEQY
.	TRBV7-8	TRBJ1-3	ASSPYGNTLY
few	TRBV20-1	TRBJ2-7	SALGLAGVYYEQY
.	TRBV5-6	TRBJ1-6	ASTRVNSPLH
.	TRBV4-1	TRBJ1-2	ASSLTGGPSQGYT
few	TRBV5-4	TRBJ2-5	ASRSWTGETQY
.	TRBV5-1	TRBJ1-4	ASSLGGSGEKLF
many	TRBV29-1	TRBJ1-5	SVATGTGNQPQH
many	TRBV6-2/TRBV6-3	TRBJ1-2	ASSYGDRGNGGYT
.	TRBV29-1	TRBJ1-1	SVGYIPETF
.	TRBV6-1	TRBJ2-7	ASGEACRGAEQY
.	TRBV5-1	TRBJ2-2	ASSLQREGRSGELF
.	TRBV5-1	TRBJ1-6	TSRLTSSYNSPLH
.	TRBV20-1	TRBJ2-5	STRSGGMIKTQY
.	TRBV6-2/TRBV6-3	TRBJ2-7	ASRQPSSSWRPASSYEQY
.	TRBV30	TRBJ2-2	ARRRGPHSYTGELF
.	TRBV6-5	TRBJ2-5	ASSYQGRYKETQY
.	TRBV6-5	TRBJ2-1	ASSNTPREQF